Following are 10 T cell receptor beta chains from one sample sequenced in a study of blood T cell repertoires in COVID-19. Produced via immunoSEQ multiplex PCR; TCRdb's table is partial and in-frame only. This table has about 320,000 clones, 85% appearing once. The specimen sequenced was PBMCs or T cells enriched from blood (not recorded which). All receptors come from a woman younger than 45 who had been exposed to COVID-19.

This clone was observed a handful of times. The chain carries TRBV5-4 and TRBJ1-2; 7 bases map to TRBD1. The junction had 11 bases not matched to a gene; V was cut back by 4 bases and J by 8 bases. The CDR3 runs to 14 residues. The germline V gene encodes CDR1 SGHNT and CDR2 YYREEE (reference sequence). Written as DNA, the CDR3 is TGTGCCAGCAGCACATTACAGGGGACGGAAGGCTACACCTTC. Its protein is CASSTLQGTEGYTF. The whole variable domain, remainder taken from reference TRBV5-4 and TRBJ1-2, is ETGVTQSPTHLIKTRGQQVTLRCSSQSGHNTVSWYQQALGQGPQFIFQYYREEENGRGNFPPRFSGLQFPNYSSELNVNALELDDSALYLCASSTLQGTEGYTFGSGTRLTVV.

This clone was seen only a few times. This chain connects TRBV10-3 to TRBJ1-4; D remains ambiguous. The CDR3 runs 14 residues. The germline V gene encodes CDR1 ENHRY and CDR2 SYGVKD. Trimming removed 2 bases from V and 8 bases from J, with 12 bases in between. The CDR3 protein is CAISELGVGEKLFF. Written as DNA, the CDR3 is TGTGCCATCAGTGAGCTCGGGGTTGGGGAAAAACTGTTTTTT.

The table lists this clone with a count of one. The chain recombines TRBV7-6 with TRBJ1-2; D gene uncertain. The V and J ends lost 5 bases and 0 bases respectively, with 13 bases between them. Germline CDR1 SGHVS, CDR2 FNYEAQ. CDR3 length equals 15 residues. The CDR3 reads CASSPQEVANYGYTF. CDR3 bases: TGTGCCAGCAGCCCCCAGGAGGTGGCTAACTATGGCTACACCTTC.

The rearrangement joins TRBV27 to TRBJ1-6; 7 bases line up with TRBD1. Germline trimming cut 6 bases from V and 5 bases from J; bases unmatched to any gene: 10. The CDR3 is 16 residues long. Germline values: CDR1 MNHEY, CDR2 SMNVEV (reference sequence). CDR3: CASRPLLGQNNSPLHF. DNA for the CDR3: TGTGCCAGCAGGCCTCTTTTGGGACAGAATAATTCACCCCTCCACTTT.

This clone was observed a single time. The gene calls are TRBV7-9 and TRBJ1-1; 12 nucleotides agree with TRBD1. CDR3 length: 15 residues. Trimming at V came to 6 bases and at J to 8 bases, leaving 10 bases not matched to a gene. Germline V gene data show CDR1 as SEHNR and CDR2 as FQNEAQ (reference sequence). The CDR3 nucleotides are TGTGCCAGCAGGGCTATCCGGGACAGGGGGCTCGAAGCTTTCTTT. This gives the protein CASRAIRDRGLEAFF.

This chain uses TRBV18 with TRBJ1-4; D is unresolved. CDR3 size: 14 residues. The V and J ends lost 2 bases and 0 bases respectively, with 4 bases between them. Germline loops: CDR1 KGHSH, CDR2 LQKENI. The chain's CDR3 is CASSPASTNEKLFF. The CDR3 bases are TGTGCCAGCTCACCAGCGTCAACTAATGAAAAACTGTTTTTT.

The chain is built from TRBV5-1 and TRBJ2-3; TRBD2 aligns across 10 bases. CDR1 is SGHRS, CDR2 YFSETQ, per germline. The V gene end was trimmed by 4 bases and the J gene end by 5 bases; junction bases not matched to a gene: 7. The CDR3 is 15 residues long. CDR3 amino acids: CASSPSGRAEDTQYF. CDR3 in DNA: TGCGCCAGCAGCCCCAGCGGGAGGGCCGAAGATACGCAGTATTTT.

This clone was seen a single time. The J gene is TRBJ1-1, the V gene TRBV19; 10 bases are shared with TRBD1. In germline, CDR1 is LNHDA, CDR2 SQIVND (reference sequence). The CDR3 has 13 residues. V trimming: 7 bases; J trimming: 4 bases; junction bases outside the gene matches: 3. The CDR3 DNA reads TGTGCCAGTATGGGACAGGGGTTCACTGAAGCTTTCTTT. This sequence encodes CASMGQGFTEAFF.

The chain joins TRBV27 to TRBJ2-7; a possible D gene is TRBD1 (5 bases). Trimming stripped 6 bases from V and 3 bases from J, with 6 bases between. The CDR3 is 11 residues long. The V gene's germline CDR1 is MNHEY and CDR2 SMNVEV (reference sequence). In nucleotides, the CDR3 is TGTGCCAGCAGGACAGTCTACGAGCAGTACTTC. Translating gives CASRTVYEQYF.

The chain couples TRBV19 to TRBJ1-6, with D tentatively TRBD1 (6 bases). The germline CDR1 and CDR2 sequences are LNHDA and SQIVND (reference sequence). The CDR3 consists of 15 residues. The ends were cut back, 7 bases at V and 2 bases at J, with 12 bases in the middle. The chain's CDR3 is CASTARQAYNSPLHF. Written as DNA, the CDR3 is TGTGCCAGTACAGCGAGACAGGCCTATAATTCACCCCTCCACTTT.